The 13 T cell receptor beta chains in this list originate from one sample, sequenced in a study of blood T cell repertoires in COVID-19. TCRdb's copy holds only in-frame clones and misses some; the assay was immunoSEQ multiplex PCR. The data hold about 55,000 clones, with around 67% observed a single time. The sequencing input was peripheral blood. The receptors here all came from a woman in her 70s with acute or convalescent COVID-19.

This clone appeared once. The V gene is TRBV4-1, the J gene TRBJ2-5; the D gene is possibly TRBD1 (6 bases). The ends were cut back, 0 bases at V and 0 bases at J, with 8 bases in the middle. This CDR3 region has 15 residues. Germline CDR1 and CDR2: MGHRA and YSYEKL. The CDR3 region is CASSQERDNQETQYF. The CDR3 DNA reads as TGCGCCAGCAGCCAAGAAAGGGACAACCAAGAGACCCAGTACTTC.

The CDR3 spells CASSLEGQGTYGYTF. CDR3 coding DNA: TGCGCCAGCAGCTTGGAGGGACAGGGGACCTATGGCTACACCTTC. V gene TRBV5-1 combines with J gene TRBJ1-2; 10 nucleotides agree with TRBD1. Germline CDR1 is SGHRS and CDR2 is YFSETQ. The CDR3 runs 15 residues. Unmatched junction bases numbered 3, after V lost 0 bases and J lost 4 bases.

This clone came up a few times. The rearrangement links TRBV12-3 or TRBV12-4 to TRBJ2-1, with 7 bases that match TRBD2. The CDR3 runs 12 residues. J lost 8 bases, V lost 7 bases, and 5 bases had no gene match. DNA for the CDR3: TGTGCCAGCACCAAAGCGGGGCATGAGCAGTTCTTC. Amino acid sequence: CASTKAGHEQFF.

The rearrangement joins TRBV30 to TRBJ1-2; TRBD1 agrees at 7 bases. The germline V gene has CDR1 GTSNPN and CDR2 SVGIG (reference sequence). J was trimmed by 10 bases and V by 3 bases; bases with no gene match: 8. The CDR3 sequence is 12 residues long. CDR3 residues: CAWRGDSDFYTF. In nucleotides, the CDR3 is TGTGCCTGGAGAGGGGACAGCGATTTCTACACCTTC.

The rearrangement joins TRBV7-3 to TRBJ2-3; 9 bases fit TRBD2. The germline CDR1 and CDR2 sequences are SGHTA and FQGTGA. This CDR3 spans 15 amino acids. The trim removed 6 bases at V and 4 bases at J, leaving 8 bases unmatched. CDR3 DNA: TGTGCCAGCAGGTTGGGAGCGGGGGGACCAGATACGCAGTATTTT. Translated, it gives CASRLGAGGPDTQYF.

The chain recombines TRBV4-1 with TRBJ2-3; 11 bases map to TRBD2. The CDR3 contains 17 residues. Germline loops: CDR1 MGHRA, CDR2 YSYEKL. Trimming took 3 bases from V and 4 from J; bases not matched to a gene: 9. CDR3 region: CASSQDRSGGAADTQYF. CDR3 bases: TGCGCCAGCAGCCAGGACCGTAGCGGGGGGGCCGCAGATACGCAGTATTTT.

The chain uses TRBV6-5 and TRBJ2-7, with 8 bases fitting TRBD2. V was clipped by 6 bases and J by 5 bases; unmatched bases: 9. CDR1 is MNHEY, CDR2 SVGAGI, per germline. The CDR3 sequence is 14 residues long. The CDR3 sequence is CASRPRGGWDEQYF. CDR3 sequence (DNA): TGTGCCAGCAGGCCCCGGGGGGGATGGGACGAGCAGTACTTC.

This chain joins TRBV2 and TRBJ1-5; D is perhaps TRBD1 (6 bases). The CDR3 runs 14 residues. V lost 6 bases and J 6 bases, leaving 15 bases between the germline ends. Germline lookup yields CDR1 SNHLY and CDR2 FYNNEI. In DNA, the CDR3 is TGTGCCAGCAGCCTCGGACAGAGGGGTCAGCCCCAGCATTTT. Amino acid sequence: CASSLGQRGQPQHF. Full variable domain (outside the CDR3, taken from reference TRBV2 and TRBJ1-5): EPEVTQTPSHQVTQMGQEVILRCVPISNHLYFYWYRQILGQKVEFLVSFYNNEISEKSEIFDDQFSVERPDGSNFTLKIRSTKLEDSAMYFCASSLGQRGQPQHFGDGTRLSIL.

The rearrangement joins TRBV12-3 or TRBV12-4 to TRBJ1-4, with D unresolved. The CDR3 is 13 residues long. The V and J ends lost 0 bases and 7 bases respectively, with 6 bases between them. In DNA form, the CDR3 reads TGTGCCAGCAGTTTAGCGAGCACTGAAAAACTGTTTTTT. Protein product: CASSLASTEKLFF.

This chain joins TRBV19 and TRBJ1-2; 7 bases map to TRBD1. V dropped 7 bases and J dropped 2; count of bases not matched to a gene: 13. There are 16 residues in the CDR3. Germline V gene sequence: CDR1 LNHDA, CDR2 SQIVND (reference sequence). CDR3 DNA sequence: TGTGCCAGTATCCCGACGGGACAGTCGAGAAACTATGGCTACACCTTC. It specifies CASIPTGQSRNYGYTF.

J is TRBJ1-2 and V is TRBV6-5; D is possibly TRBD1 (6 bases). The germline V gene has CDR1 MNHEY and CDR2 SVGAGI. CDR3 size: 13 residues. V was pared by 7 bases and J by 7 bases, with 16 bases between. CDR3 in amino acids: CASTPAGARGYTF. CDR3 in DNA: TGTGCCAGCACTCCTGCGGGGGCGCGTGGCTACACCTTC.

The chain couples TRBV19 to TRBJ2-3; perhaps TRBD2 as D (5 bases). Trimming cost V 8 bases and J 5 bases, with 17 bases left between them. The length of the CDR3 is 14 residues. Per germline, CDR1 LNHDA and CDR2 SQIVND (reference sequence). CDR3 coding DNA: TGTGCCAGTTTGGGTGGAGGATTGGGAGATACGCAGTATTTT. Its translation: CASLGGGLGDTQYF.

This chain joins TRBV3-1 (or the pseudogene TRBV3-2) and TRBJ1-5; tentatively, D is TRBD1 (6 bases). V was shortened by 2 bases and J by 6 bases, with 8 bases between the two germline ends. From germline, CDR1 is LGHDT and CDR2 YNNKEL (reference sequence). The CDR3 sequence is 13 residues long. The CDR3, as DNA: TGTGCCAGCAGCCAACTACAGGGTCAGCCCCAGCATTTT. Amino acid sequence: CASSQLQGQPQHF.